The 13 T cell receptor beta chains reported below all come from one sample, sequenced in a study of technical replicates of blood from a few donors. Generated by immunoSEQ multiplex PCR, the TCRdb table keeps only in-frame clones and is missing some. This repertoire shows approximately 49,000 clones, 90% to 95% found once; its top ten account for around 3.9%. Input material: PBMCs. The receptors originated from a human donor in good health. Some clones in this sample may be carry-over from other donors' samples.

The chain has TRBV27 and TRBJ2-3; no clear D. The CDR3 consists of 15 residues. The ends were cut back, 8 bases at V and 1 base at J, with 16 bases in the middle. In germline, CDR1 is MNHEY, CDR2 SMNVEV (reference sequence). The CDR3 here is CASSPFLWRTDTQYF. The CDR3 DNA is TGTGCCAGCTCCCCTTTTCTGTGGCGCACAGATACGCAGTATTTT.

The genes are TRBV5-8 and TRBJ2-7; 10 nucleotides align to TRBD1. The CDR3 spans 14 residues. J lost 9 bases, V lost 2 bases, and 8 bases had no gene match. The V gene's germline CDR1 is SGHTS and CDR2 YDEGEE. DNA for the CDR3: TGTGCCAGCAGCTTCCGGGACAGGGGAGTCCTGCAGTACTTC. Encoded protein: CASSFRDRGVLQYF.

This clone was detected once. This CDR3 reads CASSDSPAGGLNEQFF. CDR3 DNA: TGTGCCAGCAGTGACTCCCCGGCGGGAGGTCTCAATGAGCAGTTCTTC. This chain uses TRBV6-4 with TRBJ2-1, with 8 bases identical to TRBD2. The CDR3 consists of 16 residues. Germline V lookup: CDR1 MRHNA, CDR2 SNTAGT. V dropped 0 bases and J dropped 6; count of bases not matched to a gene: 7.

This clone was detected once. The gene calls are TRBV10-1 and TRBJ2-5; TRBD1 agrees at 7 bases. V was pared by 6 bases and J by 2 bases, with 6 bases of the junction left unmatched. The CDR3 has 14 residues. The germline V gene has CDR1 WNHNN and CDR2 SYGVQD (reference sequence). The CDR3 DNA reads TGCGCCAGCAGCATCAGGGGGAAGCAAGAGACCCAGTACTTC. It yields the protein CASSIRGKQETQYF.

The genes are TRBV4-1 and TRBJ1-2; D may be TRBD1 (5 bases). V lost 2 bases, J lost 2 bases, and 9 bases lay in between. The CDR3 length is 14 residues. Germline V lookup: CDR1 MGHRA, CDR2 YSYEKL. As DNA, the CDR3 is TGCGCCAGCAGCCAATGGGCAGGGAACTATGGCTACACCTTC. Its translation: CASSQWAGNYGYTF.

This sequence joins TRBV10-3 and TRBJ2-7; maybe TRBD2 (6 bases). This CDR3 region has 14 residues. V lost 6 bases, J lost 0 bases, and 12 bases lay in between. Germline V CDR1 and CDR2: ENHRY, SYGVKD. The DNA for the CDR3 is TGTGCCATCAGCCCCTGGGGACTCTCCTACGAGCAGTACTTC. Translated, it gives CAISPWGLSYEQYF.

The V call is TRBV2, the J call TRBJ2-1; D is unclear. CDR3 length: 15 residues. Germline loops: CDR1 SNHLY, CDR2 FYNNEI. V lost 2 bases, J lost 6 bases, and 14 bases lay in between. The CDR3 protein is CASSEQWAPSNEQFF. DNA for the CDR3: TGTGCCAGCAGTGAACAGTGGGCGCCGAGCAATGAGCAGTTCTTC.

V gene TRBV5-1 combines with J gene TRBJ1-2; D call uncertain. Deletions cut 4 bases from V and 8 bases from J, with 18 bases between. This CDR3 has 14 residues. Looked up from germline, CDR1 is SGHRS and CDR2 is YFSETQ. The CDR3 DNA reads as TGCGCCAGCAGCGACGGGTTCTCTGAGGGCGGCTACACCTTC. Translation gives CASSDGFSEGGYTF.

This clone was counted once. V usage is TRBV5-4 and J usage is TRBJ1-5; D may be TRBD1 (6 bases). Germline values: CDR1 SGHNT, CDR2 YYREEE (reference sequence). The CDR3 has 14 residues. The V end was cut by 4 bases, the J end by 6 bases, with 14 bases between. The CDR3: CASSSGGAGQPQHF. In DNA, the CDR3 is TGTGCCAGCAGCAGCGGGGGCGCGGGTCAGCCCCAGCATTTT.

J is TRBJ2-7 and V is TRBV6-1; TRBD2 matches at 10 bases. The CDR3 extends over 14 amino acids. From germline, CDR1 is MNHNS and CDR2 SASEGT. Trimming cost V 6 bases and J 3 bases; bases outside gene matches: 5. CDR3 in amino acids: CASRPLAGVYEQYF. DNA for the CDR3: TGTGCCAGCAGGCCGCTAGCGGGAGTCTACGAGCAGTACTTC.

The chain couples TRBV18 to TRBJ2-7; D gene ambiguous. V was cut by 6 bases and J by 1 base, with 10 bases left in between. Germline CDR1 is KGHSH and CDR2 is LQKENI. The CDR3 totals 13 residues. Written as DNA, the CDR3 is TGTGCCAGCTCCTTCTCGAGGTCCTACGAGCAGTACTTC. This codes for CASSFSRSYEQYF.

The gene calls are TRBV10-3 and TRBJ2-7, with D uncertain. CDR1 ENHRY and CDR2 SYGVKD come from the germline V gene. The length of the CDR3 is 14 residues. Trimming removed 4 bases from V and 2 bases from J, with 12 bases in between. CDR3 region: CAISGRKTPYEQYF. The CDR3, as DNA: TGTGCCATCAGTGGGCGGAAGACGCCCTACGAGCAGTACTTC.

This chain uses TRBV20-1 with TRBJ2-1, with TRBD2 identical over 7 bases. Looked up from germline, CDR1 is DFQATT and CDR2 is SNEGSKA (reference sequence). The length of the CDR3 is 11 residues. Germline trimming cut 4 bases from V and 10 bases from J; bases unmatched to any gene: 4. The CDR3 DNA reads as TGCAGTGCTACGGCCGGGGGGGAGCAGTTCTTC. This codes for CSATAGGEQFF.